This TCR beta chain was captured in a study of cytomegalovirus exposure and HLA in healthy donors. Both 60 Vbeta primers and 13 Jbeta primers went into the PCR. The protocol was immunoSEQ multiplex PCR, while the TCRdb copy is restricted to in-frame clones and leaves out a portion. The table has about 140,000 clones, approximately 79% seen once; the top ten hold about 1.2%. The germline V gene has CDR1 MNHEY and CDR2 SMNVEV (reference sequence). Trimming removed 4 bases at V and 1 base at J, with 10 bases between. There are 14 residues in the CDR3. Sequenced: PBMCs. This TCR came from a female donor in good health and CMV-seronegative. The rearrangement links TRBV27 to TRBJ1-1; the D gene is possibly TRBD1 (6 bases). CDR3 bases: TGTGCCAGCAGTTCGACAGGCTCGAACACTGAAGCTTTCTTT. Its translation: CASSSTGSNTEAFF.